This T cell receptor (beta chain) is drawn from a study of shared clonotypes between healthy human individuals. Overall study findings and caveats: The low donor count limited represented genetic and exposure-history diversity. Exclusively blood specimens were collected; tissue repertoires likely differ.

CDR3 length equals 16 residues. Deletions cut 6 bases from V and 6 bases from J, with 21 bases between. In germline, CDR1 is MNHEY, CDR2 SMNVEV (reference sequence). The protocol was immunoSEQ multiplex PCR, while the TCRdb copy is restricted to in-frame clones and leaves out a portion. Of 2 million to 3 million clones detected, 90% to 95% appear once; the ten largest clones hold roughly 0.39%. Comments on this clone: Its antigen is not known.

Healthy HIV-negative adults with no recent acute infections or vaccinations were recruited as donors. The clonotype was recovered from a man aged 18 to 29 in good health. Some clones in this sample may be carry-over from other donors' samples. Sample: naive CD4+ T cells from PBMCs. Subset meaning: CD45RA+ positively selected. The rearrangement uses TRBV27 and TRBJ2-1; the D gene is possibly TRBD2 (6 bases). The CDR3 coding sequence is TGTGCCAGCAGCCCCGGGGGTCAGCCACGCGGCAATGAGCAGTTCTTC. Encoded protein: CASSPGGQPRGNEQFF.